A selection of T cell receptor beta chains follows, all from one sample in a study of blood T cell repertoires in COVID-19. The repertoire was sequenced with immunoSEQ multiplex PCR; TCRdb's copy has only in-frame clones and lacks some. The sample has some 96,000 clones; 70% to 90% are singletons. The sample was peripheral blood. Receptor source: an elderly man with acute or convalescent COVID-19. Both conserved end residues are part of each CDR3. The D gene is left open where the match is weak.

d_gene | j_gene | v_gene | CDR3aa
- | TRBJ1-3 | TRBV2 | CASKARVGGNTIYF
TRBD1 | TRBJ1-2 | TRBV19 | CASSRSGTASYGYTF
- | TRBJ1-6 | TRBV14 | CASSQARVNYNSPLHF
- | TRBJ1-4 | TRBV3-1/TRBV3-2 | CASSQGGVEKLFF
- | TRBJ1-6 | TRBV6-5 | CASSYFGTSDSPLHF
- | TRBJ2-7 | TRBV2 | CASSESRTYEQYF
TRBD1 | TRBJ2-6 | TRBV3-1/TRBV3-2 | CASSTRQGAGANVLTF
- | TRBJ2-7 | TRBV2 | CASSDGGASYEQYF
TRBD1 | TRBJ1-1 | TRBV28 | CASRYTQGGAFF
- | TRBJ2-7 | TRBV18 | CASSPEAAGIYEQYF
- | TRBJ2-1 | TRBV28 | CASTNPGGYNEQFF
- | TRBJ2-5 | TRBV5-8 | CASSLIRLQGTLETQYF
TRBD1 | TRBJ1-5 | TRBV6-2/TRBV6-3 | CASSYSTGQPQHF
TRBD2 | TRBJ2-7 | TRBV7-2 | CASSSFSGRGVREQYF
- | TRBJ1-1 | TRBV11-1 | CASSPQPLNTEAFF
TRBD1 | TRBJ1-5 | TRBV7-8 | CASSLLVPGGKEPQHF
TRBD2 | TRBJ2-3 | TRBV18 | CASSPLGGDTDTQYF
TRBD2 | TRBJ2-7 | TRBV19 | CASSTRLAGDEQYF
- | TRBJ2-7 | TRBV7-2 | CASRNRSSTYEQYF
- | TRBJ2-1 | TRBV7-8 | CASSVGLVNEQFF
TRBD1 | TRBJ1-4 | TRBV7-9 | CASSSGQGRNEKLFF
- | TRBJ1-1 | TRBV18 | CASSPRTVLNTEAFF
TRBD2 | TRBJ2-1 | TRBV3-1/TRBV3-2 | CASSLTSGNNEQFF
TRBD1 | TRBJ1-1 | TRBV6-2/TRBV6-3 | CASSLQQQGTEAFF
- | TRBJ2-4 | TRBV27 | CASSFRLGTKNIQYF
TRBD1 | TRBJ1-2 | TRBV18 | CASSPGQDNYGYTF
TRBD2 | TRBJ2-1 | TRBV11-1 | CASSRTSGRRNEQFF
- | TRBJ1-5 | TRBV19 | CASSIFSTSNQPQHF
- | TRBJ2-7 | TRBV19 | CASTLLGSYEQYF
- | TRBJ1-1 | TRBV5-4 | CASSSRPGQMNTEAFF
TRBD1 | TRBJ2-7 | TRBV10-3 | CAIRRTGSSYEQYF
- | TRBJ2-2 | TRBV7-9 | CASSLSGSGTGELFF
TRBD1 | TRBJ2-2 | TRBV2 | CASSDRGPTEGGELFF
TRBD2 | TRBJ2-7 | TRBV2 | CASLPGLAGSEQYF
- | TRBJ2-7 | TRBV21-1 | CASSRDSGYEQYF
TRBD2 | TRBJ2-7 | TRBV5-4 | CASSSITSGTYEQYF
- | TRBJ1-5 | TRBV12-2 | CASRLAGTGRTQPQHF